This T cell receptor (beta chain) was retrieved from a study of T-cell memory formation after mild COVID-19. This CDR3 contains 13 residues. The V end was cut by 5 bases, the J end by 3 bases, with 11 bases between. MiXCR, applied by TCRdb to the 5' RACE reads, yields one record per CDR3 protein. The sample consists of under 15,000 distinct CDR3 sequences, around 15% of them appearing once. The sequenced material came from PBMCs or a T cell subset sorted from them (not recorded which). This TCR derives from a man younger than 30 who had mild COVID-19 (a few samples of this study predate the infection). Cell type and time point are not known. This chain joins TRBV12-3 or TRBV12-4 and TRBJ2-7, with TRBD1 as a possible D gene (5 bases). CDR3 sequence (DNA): TGTGCCAGCAGTCTGGACATAGTCTACGAGCAGTACTTC. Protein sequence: CASSLDIVYEQYF.